This TCR beta chain was recorded in a study of blood T cells in healthy people across ages. Using a J-beta primer mix together with a sample-barcoded 5' primer, a second PCR was run for roughly 7 to 11 cycles. TCRdb analysed the 5' RACE reads with MiXCR anew, one entry per CDR3 protein. The table includes about 570,000 distinct CDR3 sequences, about 26% detected once. V was pared by 4 bases and J by 1 base, with 8 bases of the junction left unmatched. This CDR3 is built from 16 residues. Germline V gene data show CDR1 as LGHDT and CDR2 as YNNKEL (reference sequence). This sample also appeared in a second study, on T cells of mothers and their children. That paper adds: Unrelated pairs and related pairs have their TCR recombination output shaped similarly by thymic selection. Biologically related mothers and children overlapped slightly more than unrelated pairs, a non-significant difference.

Sequenced material: blood. This rearrangement joins TRBV3-1 to TRBJ2-5; 8 bases match TRBD2. The sequence derives from a boy between 2 and 10 years old in good health. CDR3 amino acids: CASSPGRGLGQETQYF. The CDR3 DNA follows: TGTGCCAGCAGCCCTGGTAGGGGACTAGGCCAAGAGACCCAGTACTTC.